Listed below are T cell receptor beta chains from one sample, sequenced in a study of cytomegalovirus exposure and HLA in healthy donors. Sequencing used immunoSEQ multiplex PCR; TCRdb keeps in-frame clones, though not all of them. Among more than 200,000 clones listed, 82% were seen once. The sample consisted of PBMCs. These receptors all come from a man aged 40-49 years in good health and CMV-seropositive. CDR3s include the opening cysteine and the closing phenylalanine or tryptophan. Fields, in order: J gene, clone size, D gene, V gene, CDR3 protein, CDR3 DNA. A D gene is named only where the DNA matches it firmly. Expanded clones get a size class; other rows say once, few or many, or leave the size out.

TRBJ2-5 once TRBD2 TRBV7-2 CASSAPRLAVDKETQYF TGTGCCAGCAGCGCCCCCAGGCTAGCGGTAGACAAAGAGACCCAGTACTTC
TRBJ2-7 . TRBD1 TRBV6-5 CASRPDRVGSYEQYF TGTGCCAGCAGACCCGACAGGGTTGGTTCCTACGAGCAGTACTTC
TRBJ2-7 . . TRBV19 CASSMEDEQYF TGTGCCAGTAGTATGGAGGACGAGCAGTACTTC
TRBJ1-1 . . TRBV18 CASSPPGGIEASF TGTGCCAGCTCACCACCTGGGGGCATTGAAGCTTCCTTT
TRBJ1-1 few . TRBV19 CASNLGRANTEAFF TGTGCCAGTAACCTAGGCAGGGCGAACACTGAAGCTTTCTTT
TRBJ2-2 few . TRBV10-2 CASSERRNTGELFF TGCGCCAGCAGTGAAAGGAGGAACACCGGGGAGCTGTTTTTT
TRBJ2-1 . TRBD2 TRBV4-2 CASSQEAGLPSSYNEQFF TGTGCCAGCAGCCAAGAAGCGGGACTCCCGAGCTCCTACAATGAGCAGTTCTTC
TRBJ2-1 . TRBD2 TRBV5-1 CASSLVAGGKGNEQFF TGCGCCAGCAGCTTGGTGGCGGGAGGGAAAGGGAATGAGCAGTTCTTC
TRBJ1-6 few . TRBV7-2 CASSLEAGRNSPLHF TGTGCCAGCAGCCTTGAGGCGGGGCGGAATTCACCCCTCCACTTT
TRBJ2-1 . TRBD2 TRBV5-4 CASSLVGTSGRILSYNEQFF TGTGCCAGCAGCTTGGTCGGGACTAGCGGGAGGATCCTCTCCTACAATGAGCAGTTCTTC
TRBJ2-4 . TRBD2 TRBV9 CASSPRVAGVENIQYF TGTGCCAGCAGCCCCCGGGTAGCGGGAGTGGAAAACATTCAGTACTTC
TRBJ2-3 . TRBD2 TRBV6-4 CASSDSGTAGGPDTQYF TGTGCCAGCAGTGACTCAGGCACAGCGGGAGGCCCAGATACGCAGTATTTT
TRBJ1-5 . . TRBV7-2 CASSLGRGARQPQHF TGTGCCAGCAGCTTAGGGCGGGGGGCAAGACAGCCCCAGCATTTT
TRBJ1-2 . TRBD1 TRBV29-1 CSTPPGQGNYGYTF TGCAGCACCCCCCCGGGACAGGGGAACTATGGCTACACCTTC
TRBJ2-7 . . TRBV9 CASSVSGSTSYEQYF TGTGCCAGCAGCGTATCAGGGTCCACGTCCTACGAGCAGTACTTC
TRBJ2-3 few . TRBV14 CASSQDHRQRTDTQYF TGTGCCAGCAGCCAAGATCACAGGCAGCGCACAGATACGCAGTATTTT
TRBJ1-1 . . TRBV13 CASSTYDQGNTEAFF TGTGCCAGCAGCACTTACGACCAGGGGAACACTGAAGCTTTCTTT
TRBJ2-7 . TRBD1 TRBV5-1 CASSVVTGYLDEQYF TGCGCCAGCAGCGTGGTGACAGGGTATCTGGACGAGCAGTACTTC
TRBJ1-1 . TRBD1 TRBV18 CASSPLEGARTEAFF TGTGCCAGCTCACCATTAGAGGGGGCCCGAACTGAAGCTTTCTTT
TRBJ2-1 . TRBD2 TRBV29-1 CSVYGTSGSNYEQFF TGCAGCGTTTATGGGACTAGCGGATCCAATTATGAGCAGTTCTTC
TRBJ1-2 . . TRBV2 CASSPGDGYTF TGTGCCAGCAGTCCAGGGGATGGCTACACCTTC
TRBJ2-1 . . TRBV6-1 CASRPLARGYNEQFF TGTGCCAGCAGACCCCTCGCCCGGGGTTACAATGAGCAGTTCTTC
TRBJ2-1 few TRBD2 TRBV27 CASSYLGGTSSNEQFF TGTGCCAGCAGTTACTTGGGCGGGACTAGCTCAAATGAGCAGTTCTTC
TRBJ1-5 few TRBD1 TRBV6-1 CASSEQPGQGLFSQPQHF TGTGCCAGCAGTGAACAGCCGGGACAGGGTCTATTCAGTCAGCCCCAGCATTTT
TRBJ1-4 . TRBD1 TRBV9 CASSVEGQVPWGEKLFF TGTGCCAGCAGCGTAGAGGGACAGGTCCCATGGGGGGAAAAACTGTTTTTT
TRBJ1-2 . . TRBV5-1 CASSEDINYGYTF TGCGCCAGCAGCGAGGACATAAACTATGGCTACACCTTC
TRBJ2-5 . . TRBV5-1 CASSRNRGGNQETQYF TGCGCCAGCAGCCGCAACCGAGGGGGAAACCAAGAGACCCAGTACTTC
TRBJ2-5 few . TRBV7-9 CASSFDYQETQYF TGTGCCAGCAGCTTTGACTACCAAGAGACCCAGTACTTC
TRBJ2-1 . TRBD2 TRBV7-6 CASSLLRGSYNEQFF TGTGCCAGCAGCTTACTGCGGGGGTCCTACAATGAGCAGTTCTTC
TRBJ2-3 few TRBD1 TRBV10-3 CAISPRTGSTDTQYF TGTGCCATCAGTCCCCGGACAGGGTCAACAGATACGCAGTATTTT
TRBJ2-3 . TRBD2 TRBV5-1 CASSLLAGAGDTQYF TGCGCCAGCAGCTTACTAGCGGGAGCTGGAGATACGCAGTATTTT
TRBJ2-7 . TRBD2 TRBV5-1 CASTLGEGLAGYEQYF TGCGCCAGCACCTTGGGTGAGGGACTAGCGGGATACGAGCAGTACTTC
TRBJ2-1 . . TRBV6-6 CASSYSSPRSYNEQFF TGTGCCAGCAGTTACTCGAGCCCGAGGTCCTACAATGAGCAGTTCTTC